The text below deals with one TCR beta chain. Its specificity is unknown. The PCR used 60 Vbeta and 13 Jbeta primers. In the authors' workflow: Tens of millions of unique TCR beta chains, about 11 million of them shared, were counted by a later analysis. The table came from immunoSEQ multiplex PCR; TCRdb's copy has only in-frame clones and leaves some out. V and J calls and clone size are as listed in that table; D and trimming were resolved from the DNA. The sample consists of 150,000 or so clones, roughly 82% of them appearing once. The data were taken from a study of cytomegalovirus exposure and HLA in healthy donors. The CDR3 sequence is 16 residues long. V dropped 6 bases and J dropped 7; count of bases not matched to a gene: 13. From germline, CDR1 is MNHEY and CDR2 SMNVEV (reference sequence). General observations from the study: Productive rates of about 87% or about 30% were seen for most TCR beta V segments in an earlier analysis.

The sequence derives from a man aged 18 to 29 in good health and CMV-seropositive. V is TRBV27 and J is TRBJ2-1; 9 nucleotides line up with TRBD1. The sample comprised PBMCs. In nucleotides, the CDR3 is TGTGCCAGCAGCCGGGTGACAAACAGGGGGCCAAATGAGCAGTTCTTC. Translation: CASSRVTNRGPNEQFF.